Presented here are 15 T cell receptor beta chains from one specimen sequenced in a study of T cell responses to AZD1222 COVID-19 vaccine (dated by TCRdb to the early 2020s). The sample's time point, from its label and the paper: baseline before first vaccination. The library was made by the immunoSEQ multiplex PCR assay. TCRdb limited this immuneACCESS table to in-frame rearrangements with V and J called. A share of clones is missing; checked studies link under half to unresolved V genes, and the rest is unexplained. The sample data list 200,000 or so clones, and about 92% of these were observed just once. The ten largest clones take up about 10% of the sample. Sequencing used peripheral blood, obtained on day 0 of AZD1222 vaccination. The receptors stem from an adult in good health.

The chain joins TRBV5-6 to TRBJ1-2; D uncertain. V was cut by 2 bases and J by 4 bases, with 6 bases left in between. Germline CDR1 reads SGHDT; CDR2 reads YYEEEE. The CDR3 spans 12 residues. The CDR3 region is CASSLTSYGYTF. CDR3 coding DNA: TGTGCCAGCAGCTTAACAAGCTATGGCTACACCTTC.

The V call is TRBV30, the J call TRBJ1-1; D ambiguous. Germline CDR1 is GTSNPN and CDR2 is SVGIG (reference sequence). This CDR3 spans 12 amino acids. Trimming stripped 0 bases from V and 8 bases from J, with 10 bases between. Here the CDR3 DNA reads TGTGCCTGGAGTGTAGTCTCCCTGGAAGCTTTCTTT. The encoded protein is CAWSVVSLEAFF.

DNA of the CDR3: TGTGCCAGTATGGGTACCGAAGTATATAGCAATCAGCCCCAGCATTTT. Its protein product is CASMGTEVYSNQPQHF. The chain is built from TRBV19 and TRBJ1-5; no clear D gene. CDR3 size: 16 residues. Germline CDR1 and CDR2: LNHDA and SQIVND (reference sequence). Trimming cost V 7 bases and J 0 bases, with 16 bases left between them. Full variable domain (missing parts from reference TRBV19 and TRBJ1-5): DGGITQSPKYLFRKEGQNVTLSCEQNLNHDAMYWYRQDPGQGLRLIYYSQIVNDFQKGDIAEGYSVSREKKESFPLTVTSAQKNPTAFYLCASMGTEVYSNQPQHFGDGTRLSIL.

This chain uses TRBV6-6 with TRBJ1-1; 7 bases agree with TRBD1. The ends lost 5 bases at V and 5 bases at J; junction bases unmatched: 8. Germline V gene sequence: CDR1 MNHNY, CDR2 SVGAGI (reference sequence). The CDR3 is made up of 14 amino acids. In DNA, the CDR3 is TGTGCCAGCAGTAGCCAGGGGGGAAGGACTGAAGCTTTCTTT. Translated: CASSSQGGRTEAFF.

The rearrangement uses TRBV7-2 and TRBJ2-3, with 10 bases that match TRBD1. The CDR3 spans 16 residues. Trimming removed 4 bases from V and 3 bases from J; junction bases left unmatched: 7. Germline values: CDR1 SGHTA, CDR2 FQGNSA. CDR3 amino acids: CASSSMTGGITDTQYF. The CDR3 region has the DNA TGTGCCAGCAGCTCTATGACAGGGGGCATTACAGATACGCAGTATTTT.

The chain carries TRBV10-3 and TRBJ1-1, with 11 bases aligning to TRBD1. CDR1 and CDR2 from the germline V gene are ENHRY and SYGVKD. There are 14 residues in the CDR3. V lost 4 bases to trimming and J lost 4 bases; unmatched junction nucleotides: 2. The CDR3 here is CAISGGQGGTEAFF. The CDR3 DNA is TGTGCCATCAGTGGGGGACAGGGGGGCACTGAAGCTTTCTTT.

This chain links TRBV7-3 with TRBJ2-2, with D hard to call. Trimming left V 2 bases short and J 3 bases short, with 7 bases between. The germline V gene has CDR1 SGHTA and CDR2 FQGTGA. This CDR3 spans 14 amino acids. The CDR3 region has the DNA TGTGCCAGCAGCTTAGCTACCTACACCGGGGAGCTGTTTTTT. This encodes CASSLATYTGELFF.

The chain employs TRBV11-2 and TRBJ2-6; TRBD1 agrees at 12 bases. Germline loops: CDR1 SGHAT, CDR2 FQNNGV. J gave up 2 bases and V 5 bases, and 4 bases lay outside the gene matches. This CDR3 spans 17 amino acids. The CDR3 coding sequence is TGTGCCAGCAGCCCCCGGGACAGGGGGCCTGGGGCCAACGTCCTGACTTTC. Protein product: CASSPRDRGPGANVLTF.

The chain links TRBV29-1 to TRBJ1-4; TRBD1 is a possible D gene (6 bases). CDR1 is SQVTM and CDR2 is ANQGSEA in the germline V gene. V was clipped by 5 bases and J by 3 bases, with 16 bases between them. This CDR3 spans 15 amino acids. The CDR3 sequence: CSVPGPWGPNEKLFF. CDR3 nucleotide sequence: TGCAGCGTTCCGGGGCCCTGGGGGCCTAATGAAAAACTGTTTTTT.

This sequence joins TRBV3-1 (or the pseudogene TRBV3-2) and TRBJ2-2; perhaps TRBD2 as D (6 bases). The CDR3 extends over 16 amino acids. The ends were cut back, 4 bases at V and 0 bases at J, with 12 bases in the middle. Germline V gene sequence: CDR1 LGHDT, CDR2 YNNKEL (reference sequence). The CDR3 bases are TGTGCCAGCAGCCGGCGGGGATCATCGAACACCGGGGAGCTGTTTTTT. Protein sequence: CASSRRGSSNTGELFF.

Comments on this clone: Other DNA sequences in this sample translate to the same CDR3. This CDR3 is CASSLVGQSTGELFF. CDR3 nucleotides: TGTGCCAGCAGCTTAGTGGGGCAGAGCACCGGGGAGCTGTTTTTT. The chain carries TRBV7-8 and TRBJ2-2, with TRBD1 as a possible D gene (5 bases). The CDR3 has 15 residues. V lost 1 base and J 4 bases, leaving 10 bases between the germline ends. CDR1 is SGHVS, CDR2 FQNEAQ, per germline.

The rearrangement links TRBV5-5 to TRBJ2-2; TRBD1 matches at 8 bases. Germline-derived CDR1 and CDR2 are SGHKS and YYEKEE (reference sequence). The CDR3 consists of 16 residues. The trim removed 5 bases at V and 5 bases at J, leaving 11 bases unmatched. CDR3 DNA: TGTGCCAGCAGGCCGCAGGGGGCGGAGGGGACCGGGGAGCTGTTTTTT. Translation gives CASRPQGAEGTGELFF. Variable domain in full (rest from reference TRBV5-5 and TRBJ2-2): DAGVTQSPTHLIKTRGQQVTLRCSPISGHKSVSWYQQVLGQGPQFIFQYYEKEERGRGNFPDRFSARQFPNYSSELNVNALLLGDSALYLCASRPQGAEGTGELFFGEGSRLTVL.

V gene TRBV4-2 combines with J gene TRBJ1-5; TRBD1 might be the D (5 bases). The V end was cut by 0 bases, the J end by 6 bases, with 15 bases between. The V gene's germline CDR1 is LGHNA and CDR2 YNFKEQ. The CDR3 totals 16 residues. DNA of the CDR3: TGTGCCAGCAGCCAAGATGGGCCGGGGGTAGGTCAGCCCCAGCATTTT. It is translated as CASSQDGPGVGQPQHF.

The CDR3 DNA reads TGTGCCAGCAGTTTGGGAAATAGGGAGCCCCAGCATTTT. This encodes CASSLGNREPQHF. This chain uses TRBV12-3 or TRBV12-4 with TRBJ1-5, with D uncertain. The CDR3 sequence is 13 residues long. V lost 3 bases and J lost 8, with 11 bases in between.

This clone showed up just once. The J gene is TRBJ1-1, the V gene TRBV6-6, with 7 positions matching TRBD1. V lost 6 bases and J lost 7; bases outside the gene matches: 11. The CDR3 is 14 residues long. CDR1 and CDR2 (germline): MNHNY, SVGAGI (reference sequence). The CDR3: CASSNDRESREAFF. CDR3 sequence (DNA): TGTGCCAGCAGCAACGACAGGGAATCCCGTGAAGCTTTCTTT.